Below, 22 T cell receptor beta chains from the same sample are listed, as sequenced in a study of OX40 agonist ivuxolimab in advanced cancers. Some clones are missing from TCRdb's copy, which holds only in-frame ones; the method was immunoSEQ multiplex PCR. Of around 79,000 clones in the sample, around 85% were seen once. The specimen comprised CD4+ or CD8+ T cells sorted from blood, sampled in a trial of the OX40 agonist ivuxolimab. The receptors originated from an adult with an advanced solid tumor such as melanoma, head and neck, liver or kidney cancer.

The chain carries TRBV4-1 and TRBJ1-5; 8 bases are shared with TRBD1. J gave up 2 bases and V 1 base, and 4 bases lay outside the gene matches. This CDR3 comprises 16 residues. Germline values: CDR1 MGHRA, CDR2 YSYEKL. The CDR3: CASSQGTGSRNQPQHF. The CDR3 nucleotides read TGCGCCAGCAGCCAAGGGACAGGGAGTCGCAATCAGCCCCAGCATTTT.

In DNA, the CDR3 is TGTGCCAGCAGACTCCAGGGTTCCGGGGAGCTGTTTTTT. The encoded protein is CASRLQGSGELFF. J is TRBJ2-2 and V is TRBV11-2, with D perhaps TRBD1 (5 bases). This CDR3 region has 13 residues. Trimming pared 6 bases from V and 6 bases from J, leaving 11 bases between. From germline, CDR1 is SGHAT and CDR2 FQNNGV.

This chain links TRBV11-1 with TRBJ1-2, with a tentative D call TRBD1 (6 bases). CDR3 size: 15 residues. CDR1 and CDR2 from the germline V gene are SGHAT and FQDESV (reference sequence). Trimming removed 5 bases at V and 0 bases at J, with 13 bases between. The CDR3 loop reads CASSRDIPSNYGYTF. In DNA form, the CDR3 reads TGTGCCAGCAGCCGGGACATCCCGTCTAACTATGGCTACACCTTC.

V usage is TRBV30 and J usage is TRBJ1-2, with 8 bases fitting TRBD1. V shed 0 bases, J shed 7 bases, and the junction held 7 bases outside the gene matches. The V gene's germline CDR1 is GTSNPN and CDR2 SVGIG (reference sequence). This CDR3 contains 14 residues. The CDR3 is CAWSVPTGGSGYTF. The CDR3 bases are TGTGCCTGGAGTGTACCCACAGGGGGTTCTGGCTACACCTTC.

This clone was seen only a few times. The rearrangement links TRBV5-5 to TRBJ1-1; D is unclear. V shed 1 base and J shed 6 bases, with 13 bases lying between them. The CDR3 extends over 14 amino acids. Germline values: CDR1 SGHKS, CDR2 YYEKEE (reference sequence). CDR3 in amino acids: CASSLSYFGPEAFF. The CDR3 nucleotides are TGTGCCAGCAGCTTGTCCTATTTTGGGCCTGAAGCTTTCTTT.

The chain recombines TRBV29-1 with TRBJ2-3; 7 bases fit TRBD2. Germline V CDR1 and CDR2: SQVTM, ANQGSEA. The CDR3 runs to 14 residues. Trimming cost V 7 bases and J 2 bases; bases outside gene matches: 9. CDR3 residues: CSALLAPNTDTQYF. In nucleotides, the CDR3 is TGCAGCGCATTACTAGCGCCGAACACAGATACGCAGTATTTT.

The chain links TRBV4-3 to TRBJ1-1, with D hard to call. The CDR3 covers 15 residues. V was shortened by 0 bases and J by 7 bases, with 15 bases between the two germline ends. From germline, CDR1 is LGHNA and CDR2 YSLEER. The CDR3 nucleotides read TGCGCCAGCAGCCAAGACACCACCGGGAGAGTTGAAGCTTTCTTT. Translation gives CASSQDTTGRVEAFF.

The chain joins TRBV18 to TRBJ2-3, with D hard to call. This CDR3 comprises 12 residues. The V and J ends lost 3 bases and 1 base respectively, with 2 bases between them. Germline lookup yields CDR1 KGHSH and CDR2 LQKENI. CDR3 DNA: TGTGCCAGCTCACCCCGCACAGATACGCAGTATTTT. Translating it yields CASSPRTDTQYF.

The CDR3 reads CASSRDGEPTGELFF. For the CDR3, the DNA is TGTGCCAGCTCACGGGACGGCGAGCCCACCGGGGAGCTGTTTTTT. This sequence joins TRBV18 and TRBJ2-2; the D call may be TRBD1 or TRBD2 (5 bases each). V lost 4 bases and J lost 4, with 13 bases in between. The CDR3 is made up of 15 amino acids. Germline V gene lookup returns CDR1 KGHSH and CDR2 LQKENI. The variable domain in full, with the rest retrieved from reference TRBV18 and TRBJ2-2, is NAGVMQNPRHLVRRRGQEARLRCSPMKGHSHVYWYRQLPEEGLKFMVYLQKENIIDESGMPKERFSAEFPKEGPSILRIQQVVRGDSAAYFCASSRDGEPTGELFFGEGSRLTVL.

This chain connects TRBV29-1 to TRBJ1-2; D is possibly TRBD1 (5 bases). The germline gives CDR1 SQVTM, CDR2 ANQGSEA. The length of the CDR3 is 11 residues. The V end was cut by 7 bases, the J end by 2 bases, with 8 bases between. The CDR3 coding sequence is TGCAGCGCGGGGGGAAACTATGGCTACACCTTC. Translation: CSAGGNYGYTF. The full variable domain, with the rest looked up from reference TRBV29-1 and TRBJ1-2, is SAVISQKPSRDICQRGTSLTIQCQVDSQVTMMFWYRQQPGQSLTLIATANQGSEATYESGFVIDKFPISRPNLTFSTLTVSNMSPEDSSIYLCSAGGNYGYTFGSGTRLTVV.

This clone was seen just once. The genes are TRBV18 and TRBJ2-1, with TRBD2 as a possible D gene (6 bases). With 8 bases removed from V and 4 bases from J, the gap between germline ends came to 15 bases. The CDR3 covers 14 residues. CDR1 is KGHSH, CDR2 LQKENI, per germline. In nucleotides, the CDR3 is TGTGCCAGCGCCCGCCGGGACTCTTACAATGAGCAGTTCTTC. As protein: CASARRDSYNEQFF. Using reference TRBV18 and TRBJ2-1 for the parts outside the CDR3, the full variable domain is NAGVMQNPRHLVRRRGQEARLRCSPMKGHSHVYWYRQLPEEGLKFMVYLQKENIIDESGMPKERFSAEFPKEGPSILRIQQVVRGDSAAYFCASARRDSYNEQFFGPGTRLTVL.

The chain employs TRBV2 and TRBJ2-1; the match to TRBD2 covers 9 bases. Germline lookup yields CDR1 SNHLY and CDR2 FYNNEI. CDR3 length: 14 amino acids. The junction had 6 bases not matched to a gene; V was cut back by 9 bases and J by 3 bases. This CDR3 is CASTGTSHYNEQFF. The CDR3 DNA follows: TGTGCCAGTACCGGGACTAGCCACTACAATGAGCAGTTCTTC.

The chain uses TRBV27 and TRBJ2-3, with D hard to call. CDR3 length: 13 residues. Looked up from germline, CDR1 is MNHEY and CDR2 is SMNVEV (reference sequence). V was pared by 7 bases and J by 8 bases, with 16 bases between. The CDR3 DNA follows: TGTGCCAGCACACAACCGGCCGAACGTACGCAGTATTTT. It yields the protein CASTQPAERTQYF.

For the CDR3, the DNA is TGTGCCAGCAGCTTAATAATTAGCGGGGGCGATGAGCAGTTCTTC. This encodes CASSLIISGGDEQFF. This sequence joins TRBV7-2 and TRBJ2-1, with 9 bases fitting TRBD2. With 2 bases clipped from V and 8 bases from J, the junction kept 7 bases outside the gene matches. This CDR3 is 15 amino acids long. The V gene's germline CDR1 is SGHTA and CDR2 FQGNSA. The variable domain in full, with the rest retrieved from reference TRBV7-2 and TRBJ2-1, is GAGVSQSPSNKVTEKGKDVELRCDPISGHTALYWYRQSLGQGLEFLIYFQGNSAPDKSGLPSDRFSAERTGGSVSTLTIQRTQQEDSAVYLCASSLIISGGDEQFFGPGTRLTVL.

The table lists this clone with a few counts. This rearrangement joins TRBV2 to TRBJ2-2; TRBD1 matches 7 bases. The V gene's germline CDR1 is SNHLY and CDR2 FYNNEI. V lost 2 bases, J lost 7 bases, and 7 bases stayed unmatched. The CDR3 totals 15 residues. CDR3 sequence: CASSERQGVVGELFF. CDR3 bases: TGTGCCAGCAGTGAACGACAGGGAGTGGTCGGGGAGCTGTTTTTT.

This rearrangement joins TRBV6-5 to TRBJ2-1; D gene uncertain. Germline-derived CDR1 and CDR2 are MNHEY and SVGAGI. This CDR3 has 15 amino acids. Between the trimmed V and J ends, which lost 0 bases and 3 bases, there was a span of 9 bases. This CDR3 reads CASSYSIIGYNEQFF. Here the CDR3 DNA reads TGTGCCAGCAGTTACTCAATTATTGGCTACAATGAGCAGTTCTTC.

J is TRBJ1-2 and V is TRBV27, with 9 bases aligning to TRBD1. V trimming: 6 bases; J trimming: 2 bases; junction bases outside the gene matches: 10. Germline CDR1 is MNHEY and CDR2 is SMNVEV (reference sequence). The CDR3 consists of 16 residues. Here the CDR3 reads CASSYGTGFPNYGYTF. For the CDR3, the DNA is TGTGCCAGCAGCTATGGGACAGGGTTTCCGAACTATGGCTACACCTTC.

The chain has TRBV11-2 and TRBJ2-3, with 9 positions matching TRBD2. The germline V gene has CDR1 SGHAT and CDR2 FQNNGV. CDR3 length: 17 amino acids. The V and J ends lost 5 bases and 5 bases, in that order; junction bases with no gene match: 14. Here the CDR3 DNA reads TGTGCCAGCAGCCGAAGGGCTAGCGGGGTAACTTTAGATACGCAGTATTTT. It yields the protein CASSRRASGVTLDTQYF.

V and J are TRBV25-1 and TRBJ1-1, with TRBD1 matching over 8 bases. V shed 8 bases, J shed 4 bases, and the junction held 6 bases outside the gene matches. The CDR3 extends over 13 amino acids. Germline assignment: CDR1 MGHDK and CDR2 SYGVNS. CDR3 residues: CASLGQAGTEAFF. The CDR3 DNA is TGTGCCAGCCTGGGACAGGCCGGCACTGAAGCTTTCTTT.

The chain employs TRBV30 and TRBJ2-2, with 8 nucleotides matching TRBD1. CDR1 is GTSNPN and CDR2 is SVGIG in the germline V gene (reference sequence). Trimming removed 5 bases from V and 7 bases from J; junction bases left unmatched: 6. The CDR3 sequence is 13 residues long. CDR3 DNA: TGTGCCTGGGTACAGGGGGGTATCGGGGAGCTGTTTTTT. It yields the protein CAWVQGGIGELFF.

V gene TRBV19 combines with J gene TRBJ2-1; D not resolved. The CDR3 runs to 11 residues. The germline gives CDR1 LNHDA, CDR2 SQIVND (reference sequence). V lost 3 bases to trimming and J lost 4 bases, with 1 base between them. The CDR3 loop is CASSIYNEQFF. Here the CDR3 DNA reads TGTGCCAGTAGTATTTACAATGAGCAGTTCTTC.

The gene calls are TRBV5-1 and TRBJ2-5; D call uncertain. The V and J ends lost 0 bases and 5 bases respectively, with 11 bases between them. This CDR3 is built from 14 residues. Germline values: CDR1 SGHRS, CDR2 YFSETQ. CDR3: CASSLVGDTETQYF. CDR3 nucleotide sequence: TGCGCCAGCAGCTTGGTCGGTGATACGGAGACCCAGTACTTC.